This passage covers 17 T cell receptor beta chains from one sample sequenced in a study of Tregs in tolerant kidney transplant recipients (dated by TCRdb to about 2019). No antigens are known for them. Libraries were made using the immunoSEQ multiplex PCR assay. TCRdb's version of the immuneACCESS table is confined to in-frame rearrangements and falls short of the full clone set. An unresolved V gene accounts for under half of the shortfall where checked; the remainder is of unknown origin. The sample table contains about 2,400 clones; only one count was recorded for approximately 42% of them. Clones ranked in the top ten supply under 9% of the sample. The material sequenced was Tregs from blood cultured with allogeneic cells. The receptors were gathered from a human donor in good health.

This rearrangement joins TRBV6-5 to TRBJ1-2; D is unclear. The V and J ends lost 6 bases and 5 bases respectively, with 7 bases between them. Germline V gene data show CDR1 as MNHEY and CDR2 as SVGAGI. The length of the CDR3 is 11 residues. DNA of the CDR3: TGTGCCAGCAGGACCCGTTATGGCTACACCTTC. It specifies CASRTRYGYTF.

This clone was counted a few times. The chain couples TRBV7-3 to TRBJ2-4, with D possibly matching TRBD2 (5 bases). V was pared by 2 bases and J by 9 bases, with 8 bases between. The germline V gene encodes CDR1 SGHTA and CDR2 FQGTGA. The CDR3 runs 12 residues. The CDR3 sequence: CASSLERAIQYF. CDR3 in DNA: TGTGCCAGCAGCTTAGAGAGGGCCATTCAGTACTTC.

The chain uses TRBV5-5 and TRBJ1-2; D is ambiguous. This CDR3 has 13 amino acids. Germline-derived CDR1 and CDR2 are SGHKS and YYEKEE (reference sequence). V was shortened by 5 bases and J by 0 bases, with 8 bases between the two germline ends. The DNA of the CDR3 is TGTGCCAGCAGTAGGGAGTCTAACTATGGCTACACCTTC. Translation gives CASSRESNYGYTF.

This clone was seen more than once but under ten times. This chain uses TRBV4-2 with TRBJ1-4; 9 nucleotides agree with TRBD1. CDR1 is LGHNA, CDR2 YNFKEQ, per germline. The CDR3 runs 16 residues. V was pared by 4 bases and J by 4 bases, with 7 bases of the junction left unmatched. CDR3 sequence: CASSLGQGRGNEKLFF. The CDR3 DNA reads as TGTGCCAGCAGCCTAGGACAGGGGAGAGGTAATGAAAAACTGTTTTTT.

This chain joins TRBV6-1 and TRBJ2-7; perhaps D is TRBD1 or TRBD2 (5 bases each). Trimming pared 6 bases from V and 7 bases from J, leaving 16 bases between. Germline V CDR1 and CDR2: MNHNS, SASEGT. The CDR3 consists of 13 residues. The CDR3 is CASRLTGTGEQYF. Written as DNA, the CDR3 is TGTGCCAGCAGATTGACTGGGACGGGGGAGCAGTACTTC.

V usage is TRBV29-1 and J usage is TRBJ1-1; a weak D match, TRBD1 (6 bases). The CDR3 contains 13 residues. V was cut by 7 bases and J by 3 bases, with 15 bases left in between. CDR1 is SQVTM, CDR2 ANQGSEA, per germline. DNA for the CDR3: TGCAGCGCCGGCCAGGGGAAATACACTGAAGCTTTCTTT. This gives the protein CSAGQGKYTEAFF.

This clone has a handful of counts. The chain has TRBV9 and TRBJ1-2; D is ambiguous. Germline lookup yields CDR1 SGDLS and CDR2 YYNGEE. V was shortened by 0 bases and J by 9 bases, with 15 bases between the two germline ends. The CDR3 is made up of 14 amino acids. The CDR3 here is CASSVDWGTGSYTF. CDR3 coding DNA: TGTGCCAGCAGCGTAGACTGGGGTACGGGCAGCTACACCTTC.

The chain carries TRBV6-5 and TRBJ1-5; a weak D match, TRBD1 (6 bases). Germline V gene data show CDR1 as MNHEY and CDR2 as SVGAGI. Trimming left V 7 bases short and J 6 bases short, with 13 bases between. The CDR3 extends over 13 amino acids. The CDR3 nucleotides read TGTGCCAGCACACAGGGCCTAGGTCAGCCCCAGCATTTT. As protein: CASTQGLGQPQHF.

Relative to its sample, this clone is medium-sized (0.01 to 0.1%). The chain has TRBV7-9 and TRBJ1-2; D gene uncertain. There are 15 residues in the CDR3. CDR1 is SEHNR, CDR2 FQNEAQ, per germline (reference sequence). V was trimmed by 1 base and J by 7 bases, leaving 16 bases between them. CDR3 sequence reads: CASSLEVGVSAGYTF. The DNA of the CDR3 is TGTGCCAGCAGCTTAGAGGTCGGGGTTTCGGCTGGCTACACCTTC.

This clone is labeled medium-sized. V gene TRBV5-8 combines with J gene TRBJ2-3; 8 bases are shared with TRBD2. Unmatched junction bases numbered 8, after V lost 4 bases and J lost 4 bases. The CDR3 contains 15 residues. Germline V CDR1 and CDR2: SGHTS, YDEGEE. In DNA form, the CDR3 reads TGTGCCAGCAGCCCCTTAGCGGGGTGGGCAGATACGCAGTATTTT. Its translation is CASSPLAGWADTQYF.

The rearrangement links TRBV6-1 to TRBJ1-2; D unresolved. This CDR3 spans 12 amino acids. Looked up from germline, CDR1 is MNHNS and CDR2 is SASEGT. Between the trimmed V and J ends, which lost 5 bases and 4 bases, there was a span of 8 bases. The CDR3 spells CASSRLGYGYTF. The CDR3 DNA is TGTGCCAGCAGTAGATTGGGCTATGGCTACACCTTC.

This chain connects TRBV23-1 to TRBJ2-6; D not resolved. TRBV23-1 is given ORF status, its function remaining uncertain. This CDR3 is 18 amino acids long. V lost 5 bases and J 5 bases, leaving 22 bases between the germline ends. CDR3 sequence: CASSYHSTQQSRANVLTF. CDR3 DNA: TGCGCCAGCAGTTACCATAGTACGCAACAAAGTCGGGCCAACGTCCTGACTTTC.

The chain recombines TRBV11-3 with TRBJ2-1, with 8 bases aligning to TRBD2. The V gene end was trimmed by 6 bases and the J gene end by 1 base; junction bases not matched to a gene: 5. Germline CDR1 reads SGHNT; CDR2 reads YENEEA. The CDR3 is 15 residues long. The CDR3 bases are TGTGCCAGCAGTTCCGGGACTAGGTCCTACAATGAGCAGTTCTTC. The encoded protein is CASSSGTRSYNEQFF.

Sample share makes this clone medium-sized (0.01 to 0.1%). The V gene is TRBV10-2, the J gene TRBJ2-4; 8 bases agree with TRBD2. Trimming cost V 3 bases and J 7 bases; bases outside gene matches: 5. There are 14 residues in the CDR3. Germline V CDR1 and CDR2: WSHSY, SAAADI. CDR3 protein: CASSEWGGRNIQYF. The CDR3 DNA reads TGCGCCAGCAGTGAATGGGGCGGGAGGAACATTCAGTACTTC.

This clone was seen a handful of times. The chain has TRBV10-1 and TRBJ1-2; 7 bases are a match to TRBD1. The germline V gene encodes CDR1 WNHNN and CDR2 SYGVQD (reference sequence). The CDR3 consists of 14 residues. Germline trimming cut 4 bases from V and 4 bases from J; bases unmatched to any gene: 6. CDR3 nucleotide sequence: TGCGCCAGCAGTGGACAGGGAGGACCCTATGGCTACACCTTC. Translated, it gives CASSGQGGPYGYTF.

By sample share, this clone is large (0.1 to 1%). The chain uses TRBV7-9 and TRBJ1-1; D ambiguous. The CDR3 extends over 15 amino acids. V dropped 4 bases and J dropped 1 base, with 13 bases sitting between them. CDR1 SEHNR and CDR2 FQNEAQ come from the germline V gene (reference sequence). CDR3 loop: CASSSLRAPNTEAFF. The CDR3 DNA is TGTGCCAGCAGCTCCCTTCGGGCCCCGAACACTGAAGCTTTCTTT.

The V gene is TRBV6-6, the J gene TRBJ1-5, with a weak D call TRBD1 (6 bases). With 5 bases removed from V and 6 bases from J, the gap between germline ends came to 20 bases. The CDR3 spans 16 residues. CDR1 is MNHNY and CDR2 is SVGAGI in the germline V gene (reference sequence). The CDR3 reads CASSPRGKGDGQPQHF. CDR3 bases: TGTGCCAGCAGTCCCCGGGGGAAGGGGGACGGTCAGCCCCAGCATTTT.